One and the same sample provided the 26 T cell receptor beta chains below, sequenced in a study of identical twins. MiXCR, applied by TCRdb to the 5' RACE reads, yields one record per CDR3 protein. Of about 200,000 distinct CDR3 sequences in the sample, 6.5% to 8% were seen once. These data also featured in a second study, about T cells expressing NK-cell markers.

What was sequenced was CD8+ T cells sorted from blood. The receptors originated from a woman in her late teens or twenties in good health.

A few counts support this clonotype. The V call is TRBV6-2 or TRBV6-3, the J call TRBJ2-7; no definite D call. Germline V gene lookup returns CDR1 MNHEY and CDR2 SVGEGT. This CDR3 region has 13 residues. The V end lost 7 bases, the J end lost 6 bases, and 16 bases lay between the germline ends. The DNA of the CDR3 is TGTGCCAGCACCTCCTCCCCTCTGGGCGAGCAGTACTTC. Translating gives CASTSSPLGEQYF.

There are many counts of this clonotype. This chain links TRBV3-1 with TRBJ2-2; D possibly corresponds to TRBD2 (6 bases). In germline, CDR1 is LGHDT, CDR2 YNNKEL (reference sequence). CDR3 length: 17 amino acids. V lost 3 bases and J 0 bases, leaving 14 bases between the germline ends. CDR3 region: CASSHPGLYANTGELFF. In DNA form, the CDR3 reads TGTGCCAGCAGCCACCCGGGACTGTACGCGAACACCGGGGAGCTGTTTTTT.

This clonotype has a handful of counts. The CDR3 protein is CAWSGGPDQGFNEQFF. DNA for the CDR3: TGTGCCTGGAGTGGTGGCCCGGACCAGGGGTTCAATGAGCAGTTCTTC. The chain carries TRBV30 and TRBJ2-1, with a possible D match to TRBD1 (6 bases). Germline-derived CDR1 and CDR2 are GTSNPN and SVGIG (reference sequence). CDR3 length equals 16 residues. Between the trimmed V and J ends, which lost 1 base and 6 bases, there was a span of 19 bases.

This clonotype appeared a few times. The chain has TRBV10-2 and TRBJ2-5; 14 bases are a match to TRBD2. Germline trimming cut 6 bases from V and 5 bases from J; bases unmatched to any gene: 17. Germline V gene data show CDR1 as WSHSY and CDR2 as SAAADI. This CDR3 contains 19 residues. The CDR3 DNA reads TGCGCCAGCAGCGAGACTAGCGGGGGGGCTGGGAGTCAAGTGGAGACCCAGTACTTC. This encodes CASSETSGGAGSQVETQYF.

This sequence joins TRBV11-2 and TRBJ1-6; TRBD1 agrees at 11 bases. V shed 9 bases, J shed 7 bases, and the junction held 20 bases outside the gene matches. The CDR3 spans 19 residues. Germline lookup yields CDR1 SGHAT and CDR2 FQNNGV. The CDR3 reads CARGSSGQGATNNNSPLHF. The CDR3 coding sequence is TGTGCCAGAGGGTCTTCCGGACAGGGGGCTACGAATAACAATTCACCCCTCCACTTT.

This rearrangement joins TRBV11-2 to TRBJ2-3; 7 nucleotides align to TRBD1. The V gene's germline CDR1 is SGHAT and CDR2 FQNNGV. The CDR3 consists of 18 residues. Trimming removed 6 bases from V and 0 bases from J; junction bases left unmatched: 15. The CDR3 sequence: CASSHWGQSFLSTDTQYF. The CDR3 bases are TGTGCCAGCAGTCACTGGGGACAGTCCTTTCTAAGCACAGATACGCAGTATTTT.

There are a few counts of this clonotype. The V gene is TRBV20-1, the J gene TRBJ2-5; TRBD1 matches 10 bases. The CDR3 consists of 12 residues. V shed 5 bases, J shed 4 bases, and the junction held 1 base outside the gene matches. Germline CDR1 DFQATT, CDR2 SNEGSKA (reference sequence). The CDR3 nucleotides are TGCAGTGCTGGGGACAGGGGAGAGACCCAGTACTTC. This translates into CSAGDRGETQYF.

This clonotype was seen repeatedly, ten times or more. The genes are TRBV7-9 and TRBJ1-1; TRBD1 matches at 7 bases. The CDR3 has 14 amino acids. The V gene end was trimmed by 1 base and the J gene end by 4 bases; junction bases not matched to a gene: 3. Germline V gives CDR1 SEHNR, CDR2 FQNEAQ (reference sequence). For the CDR3, the DNA is TGTGCCAGCAGCTTAGAAGCAGGGGGCACTGAAGCTTTCTTT. Encoded protein: CASSLEAGGTEAFF.

In this sample, this clonotype turned up a few times. The V and J genes are TRBV2 and TRBJ2-7; 9 bases are a match to TRBD1. V was clipped by 4 bases and J by 5 bases; unmatched bases: 6. The CDR3 totals 14 residues. Germline CDR1 is SNHLY and CDR2 is FYNNEI. CDR3 in DNA: TGTGCCAGCAGTGGGGGACAGGGAAGTCACGAGCAGTACTTC. Translating it yields CASSGGQGSHEQYF. Full variable domain (rest looked up from reference TRBV2 and TRBJ2-7): EPEVTQTPSHQVTQMGQEVILRCVPISNHLYFYWYRQILGQKVEFLVSFYNNEISEKSEIFDDQFSVERPDGSNFTLKIRSTKLEDSAMYFCASSGGQGSHEQYFGPGTRLTVT.

This clonotype appeared a few times. The V call is TRBV7-8, the J call TRBJ2-1; TRBD2 matches 12 bases. The junction had 5 bases not matched to a gene; V was cut back by 4 bases and J by 10 bases. Looked up from germline, CDR1 is SGHVS and CDR2 is FQNEAQ. The CDR3 is 14 residues long. The CDR3 here is CASSSTSGSREQFF. CDR3 in DNA: TGTGCCAGCAGCTCGACTAGCGGGAGTCGGGAGCAGTTCTTC.

The chain employs TRBV12-3 or TRBV12-4 and TRBJ2-1, with 10 bases matching TRBD2. The CDR3 has 14 residues. After removal of 6 bases from V and 3 bases from J, the junction contained 2 bases not matched to a gene. The chain's CDR3 is CASSGLADYNEQFF. The DNA of the CDR3 is TGTGCCAGCAGCGGACTAGCGGACTACAATGAGCAGTTCTTC.

The sample holds many counts of this clonotype. The chain recombines TRBV12-3 or TRBV12-4 with TRBJ2-7; D is ambiguous. CDR3 length: 17 residues. V was shortened by 3 bases and J by 3 bases, with 21 bases between the two germline ends. CDR3 coding DNA: TGTGCCAGCAGTTTTAGGCTCCGGGCCGGCTTCGGCTACGAGCAGTACTTC. Amino acids: CASSFRLRAGFGYEQYF.

In its sample, this clonotype was seen many times. The chain combines TRBV11-2 with TRBJ2-1; D tentatively reads TRBD1 or TRBD2 (5 bases each). The CDR3 spans 15 residues. Germline CDR1 and CDR2: SGHAT and FQNNGV. V dropped 3 bases and J dropped 3 bases, with 12 bases sitting between them. The CDR3: CASSFTSGGYNEQFF. In DNA, the CDR3 is TGTGCCAGCAGCTTTACGTCTGGGGGCTACAATGAGCAGTTCTTC.

This clonotype was seen ten or more times. This sequence joins TRBV27 and TRBJ2-1, with 11 positions matching TRBD2. The CDR3 is made up of 15 amino acids. Germline CDR1 and CDR2: MNHEY and SMNVEV (reference sequence). V was clipped by 9 bases and J by 6 bases; unmatched bases: 10. CDR3 DNA sequence: TGTGCCAGTTCACCCGGGACTAGCGGACTCAATGAGCAGTTCTTC. Encoded protein: CASSPGTSGLNEQFF.

This rearrangement joins TRBV6-1 to TRBJ2-5; D remains ambiguous. The CDR3 length is 14 residues. Germline V gene data show CDR1 as MNHNS and CDR2 as SASEGT. V was shortened by 6 bases and J by 5 bases, with 16 bases between the two germline ends. This CDR3 is CASSRNRLPETQYF. CDR3 nucleotide sequence: TGTGCCAGCAGCCGAAACAGACTCCCTGAGACCCAGTACTTC.

Points on this clonotype: The junction and the germline gene differ at one end; a read error may be behind it. The chain is built from TRBV9 and TRBJ2-6; TRBD1 agrees at 12 bases. The CDR3 is 18 amino acids. CDR1 is SGDLS, CDR2 YYNGEE, per germline. Here the CDR3 DNA reads TGTGCCTGCAGCACCCCCGGGACAGGGGGCGCTGGGGCCAACGTCCTGACTTTC. Protein sequence: CACSTPGTGGAGANVLTF.

This clonotype was picked up a small number of times. The chain links TRBV29-1 to TRBJ2-7; 8 bases fit TRBD1. Per the germline V gene, CDR1 is SQVTM and CDR2 is ANQGSEA. The CDR3 has 12 residues. The V segment lost 7 bases and the J segment 5 bases; nucleotides outside the gene matches: 7. The CDR3 nucleotides are TGCAGCGCCCAGGGGACAGGTAACGAGCAGTACTTC. It codes for CSAQGTGNEQYF.

CDR3 residues: CASSPGGSNQPQHF. The CDR3 region has the DNA TGTGCCAGCAGTCCCGGCGGTAGCAATCAGCCCCAGCATTTT. The chain uses TRBV12-3 or TRBV12-4 and TRBJ1-5, with no clear D. Trimming shortened V by 5 bases and J by 0 bases, and 8 bases separated the two germline ends. The CDR3 is 14 amino acids.

The chain employs TRBV15 and TRBJ2-7; no definite D call. CDR1 LNHNV and CDR2 YYDKDF come from the germline V gene (reference sequence). CDR3 length equals 14 residues. Trimming shortened V by 5 bases and J by 7 bases, and 18 bases separated the two germline ends. The chain's CDR3 is CATSPRRAYAEQYF. Written as DNA, the CDR3 is TGTGCCACCAGCCCACGACGGGCTTACGCAGAGCAGTACTTC.

V and J are TRBV12-3 or TRBV12-4 and TRBJ2-5; TRBD1 is a possible D gene (6 bases). CDR3 length: 14 residues. V was pared by 5 bases and J by 0 bases, with 10 bases between. In DNA form, the CDR3 reads TGTGCCAGCAGTCCACACAGGGACCAAGAGACCCAGTACTTC. Its translation: CASSPHRDQETQYF.

On this clonotype itself: Mismatch with germline at one junction end may stem from a read error. The chain uses TRBV7-7 and TRBJ2-5; maybe TRBD2 (5 bases). Looked up from germline, CDR1 is SSHAT and CDR2 is FNYEAQ (reference sequence). CDR3 length: 18 residues. CDR3 protein: CASSLKIPLPGNQETQYF. DNA of the CDR3: TGTGCTAGCAGCTTAAAAATACCCCTCCCGGGGAACCAAGAGACCCAGTACTTC.

The chain has TRBV25-1 and TRBJ1-1, with D unresolved. Trimming removed 5 bases from V and 1 base from J, with 8 bases in between. CDR1 is MGHDK and CDR2 is SYGVNS in the germline V gene. The CDR3 covers 13 residues. The CDR3 DNA reads as TGTGCCAGCAGTATCAGCCCGAACACTGAAGCTTTCTTT. It encodes CASSISPNTEAFF.

This clonotype has just a few counts. The chain employs TRBV20-1 and TRBJ2-3; 8 bases are a match to TRBD2. The CDR3 runs 17 residues. CDR1 is DFQATT, CDR2 SNEGSKA, per germline (reference sequence). Unmatched junction bases numbered 10, after V lost 0 bases and J lost 2 bases. The CDR3 loop is CSARDSIAGTVTDTQYF. CDR3 coding DNA: TGCAGTGCTAGAGATTCAATAGCGGGGACGGTCACAGATACGCAGTATTTT.

In this sample, this clonotype turned up once. The chain recombines TRBV27 with TRBJ2-7; tentative D call: TRBD1 (5 bases). The CDR3 has 12 residues. Trimming took off 6 bases at V and 6 bases at J, with 12 bases between the two ends. The germline gives CDR1 MNHEY, CDR2 SMNVEV (reference sequence). This CDR3 is CASSVIRGEQYF. The CDR3 DNA follows: TGTGCCAGCAGCGTTATTAGGGGCGAGCAGTACTTC.

V usage is TRBV4-1 and J usage is TRBJ1-2; D unresolved. The CDR3 sequence is 15 residues long. Germline V gene sequence: CDR1 MGHRA, CDR2 YSYEKL. V lost 4 bases and J 6 bases, leaving 18 bases between the germline ends. CDR3 region: CASSPTERVFDGYTF. CDR3 nucleotides: TGCGCCAGCAGCCCCACAGAGCGAGTATTCGATGGCTACACCTTC.

The rearrangement joins TRBV29-1 to TRBJ1-2; D gene unclear. Germline V gene sequence: CDR1 SQVTM, CDR2 ANQGSEA. CDR3 size: 10 residues. V was pared by 4 bases and J by 6 bases, with 6 bases between. The CDR3 bases are TGCAGCGTTGTGTCCGATGGCTACACCTTC. This codes for CSVVSDGYTF.